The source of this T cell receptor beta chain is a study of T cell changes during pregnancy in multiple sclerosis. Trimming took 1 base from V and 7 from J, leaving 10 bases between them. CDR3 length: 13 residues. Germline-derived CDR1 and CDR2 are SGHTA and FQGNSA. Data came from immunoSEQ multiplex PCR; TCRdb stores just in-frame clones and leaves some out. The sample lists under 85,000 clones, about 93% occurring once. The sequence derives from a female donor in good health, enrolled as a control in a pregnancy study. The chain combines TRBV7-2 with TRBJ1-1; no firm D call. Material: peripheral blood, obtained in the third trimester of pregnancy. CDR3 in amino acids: CASSLVDLDEAFF. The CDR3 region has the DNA TGTGCCAGCAGCTTAGTTGACCTAGATGAAGCTTTCTTT. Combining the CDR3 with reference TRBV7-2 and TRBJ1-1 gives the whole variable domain GAGVSQSPSNKVTEKGKDVELRCDPISGHTALYWYRQSLGQGLEFLIYFQGNSAPDKSGLPSDRFSAERTGGSVSTLTIQRTQQEDSAVYLCASSLVDLDEAFFGQGTRLTVV.